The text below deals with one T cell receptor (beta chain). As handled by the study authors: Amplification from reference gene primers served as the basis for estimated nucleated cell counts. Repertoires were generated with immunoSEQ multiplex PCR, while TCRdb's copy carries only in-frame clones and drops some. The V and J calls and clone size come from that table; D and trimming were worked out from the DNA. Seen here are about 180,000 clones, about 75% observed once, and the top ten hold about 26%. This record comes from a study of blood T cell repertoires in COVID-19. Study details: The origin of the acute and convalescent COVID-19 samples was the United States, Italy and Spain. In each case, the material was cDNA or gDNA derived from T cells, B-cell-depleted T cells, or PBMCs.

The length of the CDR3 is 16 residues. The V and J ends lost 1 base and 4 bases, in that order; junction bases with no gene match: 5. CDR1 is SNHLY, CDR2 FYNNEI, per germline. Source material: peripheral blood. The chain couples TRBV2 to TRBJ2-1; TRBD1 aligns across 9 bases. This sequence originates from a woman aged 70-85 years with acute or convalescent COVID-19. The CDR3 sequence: CASSEGSGQGYNEQFF. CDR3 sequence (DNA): TGTGCCAGCAGTGAAGGGTCGGGACAGGGATACAATGAGCAGTTCTTC. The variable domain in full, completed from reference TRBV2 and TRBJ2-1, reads EPEVTQTPSHQVTQMGQEVILRCVPISNHLYFYWYRQILGQKVEFLVSFYNNEISEKSEIFDDQFSVERPDGSNFTLKIRSTKLEDSAMYFCASSEGSGQGYNEQFFGPGTRLTVL.